This T cell receptor beta chain was identified in a study of cytomegalovirus exposure and HLA in healthy donors. Points from the study as a whole: When a later analysis was performed, an Asian-associated ancestry cluster reportedly had fewer N-insertions than the roughly 690-donor mean.

Comments on this clone: Its antigen remains unidentified.

PCR primers comprised 60 Vbeta and 13 Jbeta primers. Libraries were prepared by immunoSEQ multiplex PCR; TCRdb keeps only in-frame clonotypes and omits some of them. The sample carries 110,000 or so clones, around 82% recorded once. The sequenced material came from PBMCs. This clonotype originated in a woman under 40 in good health and CMV-seropositive.

CDR3: CAWSHKAEGFGNTIYF. The CDR3 DNA reads TGTGCCTGGAGCCACAAGGCCGAGGGTTTCGGAAACACCATATATTTT. This chain links TRBV30 with TRBJ1-3; no reliable D call. From germline, CDR1 is GTSNPN and CDR2 SVGIG (reference sequence). The germline V and J ends were trimmed by 3 bases and 4 bases, with 19 bases remaining between them. The length of the CDR3 is 16 residues.